Listed here are 22 T cell receptor beta chains from one sample, sequenced in a study of T cell repertoires in cytomegalovirus infection. These receptors' targets are unknown. TCRdb re-called the reads with MiXCR, one entry per CDR3 protein. The profile covers 700,000 to 900,000 distinct CDR3 sequences, with almost 30% appearing a single time and around 13% taken by the ten largest. The input for sequencing was cultured CD8+ T cells from PBMCs, taken from culture after CMV antigen stimulation. The receptors were gathered from a human donor in good health (CMV status not recorded). Some clones in this sample may be carry-over from other donors' samples.

This chain joins TRBV12-5 and TRBJ1-2; D remains unclear. The CDR3 sequence is 15 residues long. Germline V lookup: CDR1 LGHNT, CDR2 FRNRAP. V shed 3 bases and J shed 0 bases, with 11 bases lying between them. CDR3 DNA sequence: TGTGCTAGTGGTTTCCAACCCGGACCTAACTATGGCTACACCTTC. It yields the protein CASGFQPGPNYGYTF.

In its sample, this clonotype was seen many times. V is TRBV7-8 and J is TRBJ2-7; D unclear. The CDR3 runs to 12 residues. CDR1 SGHVS and CDR2 FQNEAQ come from the germline V gene. V was shortened by 6 bases and J by 3 bases, with 9 bases between the two germline ends. The CDR3 spells CASSMGNYEQYF. The CDR3, as DNA: TGTGCCAGCAGTATGGGGAACTACGAGCAGTACTTC.

Many counts were recorded for this clonotype. V and J are TRBV7-9 and TRBJ2-7, with 13 bases aligning to TRBD2. Germline CDR1 is SEHNR and CDR2 is FQNEAQ (reference sequence). V shed 2 bases and J 0 bases; nucleotides not matched to a gene: 7. The CDR3 extends over 18 amino acids. The CDR3 region has the DNA TGTGCCAGCAGCTTAACCCCTGGGACTAGCGGGAACTCCTACGAGCAGTACTTC. Protein sequence: CASSLTPGTSGNSYEQYF.

The V and J genes are TRBV15 and TRBJ2-6; a possible D gene is TRBD1 (5 bases). The germline gives CDR1 LNHNV, CDR2 YYDKDF (reference sequence). The CDR3 is made up of 16 amino acids. Trimming shortened V by 5 bases and J by 0 bases, and 11 bases separated the two germline ends. In DNA form, the CDR3 reads TGTGCCACCAGCCCACAGACAGTCTCTGGGGCCAACGTCCTGACTTTC. Its translation: CATSPQTVSGANVLTF. Combining the CDR3 with reference TRBV15 and TRBJ2-6 gives the whole variable domain DAMVIQNPRYQVTQFGKPVTLSCSQTLNHNVMYWYQQKSSQAPKLLFHYYDKDFNNEADTPDNFQSRRPNTSFCFLDIRSPGLGDTAMYLCATSPQTVSGANVLTFGAGSRLTVL.

The V gene is TRBV2, the J gene TRBJ2-3, with a tentative D call TRBD1 (6 bases). Germline-derived CDR1 and CDR2 are SNHLY and FYNNEI. This CDR3 has 14 residues. The germline V and J ends were trimmed by 8 bases and 0 bases, with 12 bases remaining between them. The chain's CDR3 is CASPGHTSTDTQYF. CDR3 nucleotides: TGTGCCAGCCCGGGACACACTAGCACAGATACGCAGTATTTT.

This clonotype was observed a handful of times. The chain recombines TRBV27 with TRBJ2-7, with 7 nucleotides matching TRBD2. Germline trimming cut 2 bases from V and 3 bases from J; bases unmatched to any gene: 7. CDR1 and CDR2 (germline): MNHEY, SMNVEV (reference sequence). The CDR3 extends over 15 amino acids. CDR3 DNA sequence: TGTGCCAGCAGTTTACGTGGGGGGGGTGGCTACGAGCAGTACTTC. It codes for CASSLRGGGGYEQYF.

This clonotype has more than one count but fewer than ten. CDR3 nucleotides: TGCGCCAGTAACGACAACACTGAAGCTTTCTTT. It is translated as CASNDNTEAFF. This sequence joins TRBV5-1 and TRBJ1-1, with D unresolved. V was trimmed by 8 bases and J by 2 bases, leaving 7 bases between them. The CDR3 sequence is 11 residues long. Germline V CDR1 and CDR2: SGHRS, YFSETQ. Supplemented by reference TRBV5-1 and TRBJ1-1, the full variable domain reads KAGVTQTPRYLIKTRGQQVTLSCSPISGHRSVSWYQQTPGQGLQFLFEYFSETQRNKGNFPGRFSGRQFSNSRSEMNVSTLELGDSALYLCASNDNTEAFFGQGTRLTVV.

This clonotype was seen only a few times. The chain links TRBV4-1 to TRBJ2-5; D is possibly TRBD2 (5 bases). Germline V gives CDR1 MGHRA, CDR2 YSYEKL. CDR3 length: 14 residues. V was trimmed by 0 bases and J by 5 bases, leaving 10 bases between them. The CDR3 protein is CASSQETRGETQYF. The CDR3 DNA reads as TGCGCCAGCAGCCAAGAAACGAGAGGGGAGACCCAGTACTTC.

This chain joins TRBV9 and TRBJ2-3; 7 bases map to TRBD1. V dropped 3 bases and J dropped 2; count of bases not matched to a gene: 15. CDR1 is SGDLS and CDR2 is YYNGEE in the germline V gene. The CDR3 extends over 18 amino acids. CDR3 amino acids: CASSAPRAGGMSTDTQYF. CDR3 coding DNA: TGTGCCAGCAGCGCCCCCCGGGCAGGGGGAATGTCCACAGATACGCAGTATTTT.

The V gene is TRBV6-6, the J gene TRBJ1-3; no reliable D call. CDR3 length: 13 amino acids. CDR1 is MNHNY, CDR2 SVGAGI, per germline (reference sequence). V shed 10 bases and J shed 2 bases, with 12 bases lying between them. The CDR3 protein is CATQSSTGNTIYF. CDR3 DNA: TGTGCCACCCAGTCAAGCACTGGAAACACCATATATTTT.

The chain uses TRBV6-5 and TRBJ1-1; D is unclear. The CDR3 loop spans 16 amino acids. The germline gives CDR1 MNHEY, CDR2 SVGAGI. The V gene lost 5 bases and the J gene lost 1 base, with 17 bases spanning the gap. The CDR3 nucleotides are TGTGCCAGCAGTCTACCTGGGGTCCGGGGGAACACTGAAGCTTTCTTT. Translated, it gives CASSLPGVRGNTEAFF.

Turning to this clonotype: It may be a read error: a sequence one base away is much more abundant. The chain uses TRBV7-6 and TRBJ2-7; 7 bases agree with TRBD1. CDR1 is SGHVS and CDR2 is FNYEAQ in the germline V gene. V lost 5 bases and J lost 0; bases outside the gene matches: 7. The CDR3 is 15 amino acids. CDR3 amino acids: CASSHRQGGSYEQYF. CDR3 DNA: TGTGCCAGCAGCCACCGACAGGGCGGCTCCTACGAGCAGTACTTC.

This clonotype was seen at least ten times. The V and J genes are TRBV7-9 and TRBJ2-3; D gene ambiguous. The CDR3 extends over 13 amino acids. CDR1 and CDR2 from the germline V gene are SEHNR and FQNEAQ (reference sequence). V shed 4 bases and J shed 5 bases, with 10 bases lying between them. The CDR3 loop reads CASSSHQRDTQYF. The CDR3 bases are TGTGCCAGCAGCTCTCATCAAAGAGATACGCAGTATTTT. Supplemented by reference TRBV7-9 and TRBJ2-3, the full variable domain reads DTGVSQNPRHKITKRGQNVTFRCDPISEHNRLYWYRQTLGQGPEFLTYFQNEAQLEKSRLLSDRFSAERPKGSFSTLEIQRTEQGDSAMYLCASSSHQRDTQYFGPGTRLTVL.

V gene TRBV11-1 combines with J gene TRBJ1-5; weak D call: TRBD1 (6 bases). Deletions cut 1 base from V and 3 bases from J, with 19 bases between. Looked up from germline, CDR1 is SGHAT and CDR2 is FQDESV (reference sequence). The CDR3 has 18 amino acids. The CDR3 region is CASSLVREGRGPNQPQHF. The CDR3 DNA follows: TGTGCCAGCAGCTTAGTAAGGGAGGGCAGGGGCCCCAATCAGCCCCAGCATTTT. Using reference TRBV11-1 and TRBJ1-5 for the parts outside the CDR3, the full variable domain is EAEVAQSPRYKITEKSQAVAFWCDPISGHATLYWYRQILGQGPELLVQFQDESVVDDSQLPKDRFSAERLKGVDSTLKIQPAELGDSAMYLCASSLVREGRGPNQPQHFGDGTRLSIL.

V is TRBV27 and J is TRBJ1-5; D remains unclear. The CDR3 is made up of 15 amino acids. Trimming removed 6 bases from V and 6 bases from J, with 18 bases in between. Looked up from germline, CDR1 is MNHEY and CDR2 is SMNVEV (reference sequence). The CDR3 DNA sequence: TGTGCCAGCAGACAAACCTCAGCCAGTGGTCAGCCCCAGCATTTT. Protein sequence: CASRQTSASGQPQHF.

V and J are TRBV19 and TRBJ2-1; D assignment may be TRBD1 or TRBD2 (5 bases each). The V end was cut by 5 bases, the J end by 0 bases, with 14 bases between. Germline CDR1 is LNHDA and CDR2 is SQIVND (reference sequence). CDR3 size: 16 residues. This chain's CDR3 is CASSPSSGSSYNEQFF. CDR3 coding DNA: TGTGCCAGTAGTCCCTCTTCAGGGAGCTCCTACAATGAGCAGTTCTTC.

This clonotype was recorded a few times. The genes are TRBV20-1 and TRBJ2-5, with a possible D match to TRBD1 (6 bases). V lost 0 bases and J lost 1, with 6 bases in between. In germline, CDR1 is DFQATT, CDR2 SNEGSKA (reference sequence). The CDR3 spans 13 residues. This CDR3 reads CSAREDSQETQYF. The CDR3 nucleotides are TGCAGTGCTAGAGAGGACAGCCAAGAGACCCAGTACTTC.

This clonotype occurred a few times. The chain has TRBV7-9 and TRBJ2-2; D remains unclear. The CDR3 sequence is 14 residues long. V lost 4 bases and J lost 5, with 11 bases in between. Germline CDR1 and CDR2: SEHNR and FQNEAQ (reference sequence). The CDR3 sequence: CASSSDTSTGELFF. The CDR3 coding sequence is TGTGCCAGCAGCTCAGACACCTCAACCGGGGAGCTGTTTTTT.

The sample holds many counts of this clonotype. CDR3 protein: CASSPDRGREKLFF. The CDR3 nucleotides read TGTGCCAGCAGCCCGGACAGGGGGCGTGAAAAACTGTTTTTT. The chain carries TRBV6-2 or TRBV6-3 and TRBJ1-4; 11 positions agree with TRBD1. The CDR3 has 14 amino acids. Losses at the gene ends were 6 bases for V and 7 bases for J; bases not matched to a gene: 4. CDR1 and CDR2 (germline): MNHEY, SVGEGT.

The CDR3 nucleotides read TGTGCCAGCAGCTCTCGGACTAGCGGGGATCCGAGAGCGAACACCGGGGAGCTGTTTTTT. Protein sequence: CASSSRTSGDPRANTGELFF. The J gene is TRBJ2-2, the V gene TRBV11-2; 12 bases are shared with TRBD2. The CDR3 is 20 amino acids. Germline V gene sequence: CDR1 SGHAT, CDR2 FQNNGV. J was trimmed by 0 bases and V by 4 bases; bases with no gene match: 12.

A remark on this clonotype: One junction end does not reproduce the germline sequence, and a read error may be involved. The J gene is TRBJ2-2, the V gene TRBV6-5; D is unresolved. The length of the CDR3 is 13 residues. The V gene's germline CDR1 is MNHEY and CDR2 SVGAGI. In nucleotides, the CDR3 is TGTGCCAGCAATTACGGAAACACCGGGGAGCTGTTTTTT. Translating it yields CASNYGNTGELFF.

This chain links TRBV7-9 with TRBJ2-6; D unresolved. The CDR3 sequence is 18 residues long. Germline V gene data show CDR1 as SEHNR and CDR2 as FQNEAQ (reference sequence). Trimming shortened V by 5 bases and J by 1 base, and 18 bases separated the two germline ends. The CDR3 DNA reads as TGTGCCAGCAGCCCCAATATCGGGTCTTTATCTGGGGCCAACGTCCTGACTTTC. It encodes CASSPNIGSLSGANVLTF.